The next 5 T cell receptor beta chains were all read from a single sample in a study of spatial heterogeneity in lung cancer. As for time point: sample taken at primary tumor resection. Material for sequencing was whole RNA from tumor, nontumor lung or frozen PBMC, left unsorted. Via MiXCR, TCRdb re-called the 5' RACE reads, giving one row per CDR3 protein. The data contain roughly 13,000 distinct CDR3 sequences, 3.5% to 4.5% of them seen just once; the ten biggest clones take up roughly 45%. Here the sequenced sample was PBMCs, taken at surgery. The source of these receptors is a male donor with early-stage non-small cell lung cancer.

This clonotype was seen many times. This beta chain came through as a stray read in a library set up for alpha chains, and its size says little. DNA of the CDR3: TGTGCCAGCAGTTCTCCGAGCTCCTATAATTCACCCCTCCACTTT. It is translated as CASSSPSSYNSPLHF. The chain combines TRBV28 with TRBJ1-6; no firm D call. CDR1 is MDHEN and CDR2 is SYDVKM in the germline V gene. The germline V and J ends were trimmed by 4 bases and 0 bases, with 7 bases remaining between them. The CDR3 spans 15 residues.

By sample share, this clonotype is large. Since it is a stray read in a library aimed at alpha chains, this beta chain has a size that is not meaningful. This chain uses TRBV5-4 with TRBJ2-7, with 9 positions matching TRBD1. This CDR3 is 15 amino acids long. Losses at the gene ends were 3 bases for V and 4 bases for J; bases not matched to a gene: 8. Per germline, CDR1 SGHNT and CDR2 YYREEE (reference sequence). The CDR3 reads CASSSRTGVSYEQYF. The CDR3 region has the DNA TGTGCCAGCAGCTCGAGGACAGGGGTGAGTTACGAGCAGTACTTC.

This clonotype has at least ten counts. A library made for alpha chains picked up this beta chain off target, so its size means little. The chain combines TRBV5-8 with TRBJ2-7; possible D gene TRBD2, 6 bases. Trimming removed 4 bases at V and 2 bases at J, with 16 bases between. Germline-derived CDR1 and CDR2 are SGHTS and YDEGEE. The CDR3 runs to 15 residues. The CDR3 loop is CASSTTGTGAYEQYF. DNA for the CDR3: TGTGCCAGCAGCACCACCGGGACGGGAGCCTACGAGCAGTACTTC. Full variable domain (remainder filled in from reference TRBV5-8 and TRBJ2-7): EAGVTQSPTHLIKTRGQQATLRCSPISGHTSVYWYQQALGLGLQFLLWYDEGEERNRGNFPPRFSGRQFPNYSSELNVNALELEDSALYLCASSTTGTGAYEQYFGPGTRLTVT.

In its sample, this clonotype was seen many times. Because this beta chain is a stray read in a library intended to capture alpha chains, its abundance should not be given much weight. V and J are TRBV7-2 and TRBJ2-7, with 8 bases lining up with TRBD2. From germline, CDR1 is SGHTA and CDR2 FQGNSA. The CDR3 is made up of 15 amino acids. The trim removed 4 bases at V and 0 bases at J, leaving 5 bases unmatched. CDR3 amino acids: CASSYTGTSSYEQYF. The CDR3 nucleotides are TGTGCCAGCAGCTACACCGGGACTAGCTCCTACGAGCAGTACTTC.

This clonotype was detected many times. The library was built for alpha chains, so this beta chain is an off-target read and its size means little. V is TRBV20-1 and J is TRBJ1-6; no definite D call. Trimming pared 3 bases from V and 5 bases from J, leaving 8 bases between. This CDR3 has 13 residues. In germline, CDR1 is DFQATT, CDR2 SNEGSKA (reference sequence). The DNA of the CDR3 is TGCAGTGCTAGCTTAAGGAATAATTCACCCCTCCACTTT. This encodes CSASLRNNSPLHF.